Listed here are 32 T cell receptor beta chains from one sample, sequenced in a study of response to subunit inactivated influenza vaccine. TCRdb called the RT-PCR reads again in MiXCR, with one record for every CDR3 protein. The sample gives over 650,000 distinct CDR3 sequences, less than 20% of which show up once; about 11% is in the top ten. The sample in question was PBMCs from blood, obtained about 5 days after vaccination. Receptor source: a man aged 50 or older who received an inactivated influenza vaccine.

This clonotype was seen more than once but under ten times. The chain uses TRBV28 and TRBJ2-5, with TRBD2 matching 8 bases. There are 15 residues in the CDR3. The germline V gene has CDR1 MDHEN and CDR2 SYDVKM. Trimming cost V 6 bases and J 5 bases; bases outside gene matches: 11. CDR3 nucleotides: TGTGCCAGCAGCTCAGCGGGGGAGCGAGGGGAGACCCAGTACTTC. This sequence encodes CASSSAGERGETQYF.

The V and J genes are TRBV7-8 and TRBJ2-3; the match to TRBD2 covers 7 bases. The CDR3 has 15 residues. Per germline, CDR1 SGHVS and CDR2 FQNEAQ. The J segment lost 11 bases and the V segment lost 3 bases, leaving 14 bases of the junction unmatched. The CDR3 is CASSFPGLPIEMQYF. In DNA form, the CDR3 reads TGTGCCAGCAGCTTCCCGGGACTACCGATTGAGATGCAGTATTTT.

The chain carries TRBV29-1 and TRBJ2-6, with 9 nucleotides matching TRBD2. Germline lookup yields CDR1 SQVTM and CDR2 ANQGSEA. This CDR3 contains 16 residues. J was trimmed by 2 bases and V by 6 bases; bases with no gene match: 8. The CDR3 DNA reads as TGCAGCGTGACCTCAGCGGGAGGTGCTGGGGCCAACGTCCTGACTTTC. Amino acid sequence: CSVTSAGGAGANVLTF.

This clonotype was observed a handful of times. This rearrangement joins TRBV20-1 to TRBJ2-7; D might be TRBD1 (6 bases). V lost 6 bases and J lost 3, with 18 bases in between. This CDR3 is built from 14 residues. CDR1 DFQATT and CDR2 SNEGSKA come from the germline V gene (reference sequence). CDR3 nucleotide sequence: TGCAGTGCCCTTCCACCGGGACAATTCTACGAGCAGTACTTC. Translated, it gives CSALPPGQFYEQYF.

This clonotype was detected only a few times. In DNA, the CDR3 is TGTGCCAGCAGCTCCGGACAGGGGGCTTTCAATGAGCAGTTCTTC. This codes for CASSSGQGAFNEQFF. The V and J genes are TRBV7-9 and TRBJ2-1, with 11 bases aligning to TRBD1. The CDR3 loop spans 15 amino acids. Germline-derived CDR1 and CDR2 are SEHNR and FQNEAQ (reference sequence). After removal of 4 bases from V and 6 bases from J, the junction contained 5 bases not matched to a gene.

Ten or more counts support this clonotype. The CDR3 protein is CASSSIGGYEQYF. CDR3 DNA: TGTGCCAGCAGTTCGATCGGGGGATACGAGCAGTACTTC. J is TRBJ2-7 and V is TRBV7-9; tentatively, D is TRBD2 (6 bases). Looked up from germline, CDR1 is SEHNR and CDR2 is FQNEAQ (reference sequence). This CDR3 has 13 amino acids. The germline V and J ends were trimmed by 6 bases and 4 bases, with 13 bases remaining between them.

CDR3: CASSFVTTDREAGELFF. DNA of the CDR3: TGTGCCAGCAGCTTTGTGACAACCGACAGGGAGGCCGGGGAGCTGTTTTTT. The chain couples TRBV11-2 to TRBJ2-2; possible D gene TRBD1, 7 bases. Germline assignment: CDR1 SGHAT and CDR2 FQNNGV. The V gene lost 3 bases and the J gene lost 6 bases, with 20 bases spanning the gap. This CDR3 is 17 amino acids long.

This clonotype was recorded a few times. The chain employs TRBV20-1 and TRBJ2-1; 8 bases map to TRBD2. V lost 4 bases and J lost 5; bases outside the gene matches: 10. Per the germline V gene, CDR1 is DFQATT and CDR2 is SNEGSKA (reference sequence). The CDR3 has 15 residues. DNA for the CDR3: TGCAGTGCTACCCAACAGACTAGCGCCCACAATGAGCAGTTCTTC. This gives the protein CSATQQTSAHNEQFF.

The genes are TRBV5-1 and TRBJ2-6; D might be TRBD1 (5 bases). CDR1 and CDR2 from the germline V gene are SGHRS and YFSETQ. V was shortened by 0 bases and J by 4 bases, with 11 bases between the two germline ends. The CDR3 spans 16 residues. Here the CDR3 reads CASSLGGAAGANVLTF. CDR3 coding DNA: TGCGCCAGCAGCTTGGGTGGGGCGGCGGGGGCCAACGTCCTGACTTTC.

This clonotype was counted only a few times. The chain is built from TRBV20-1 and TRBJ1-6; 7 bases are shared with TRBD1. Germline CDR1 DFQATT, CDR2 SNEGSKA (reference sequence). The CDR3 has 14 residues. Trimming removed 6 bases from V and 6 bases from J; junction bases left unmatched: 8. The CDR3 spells CSATTTGVNSPLHF. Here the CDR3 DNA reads TGCAGTGCCACCACCACAGGGGTTAATTCACCCCTCCACTTT.

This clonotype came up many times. The chain's CDR3 is CASSRDRINGYTF. The CDR3 coding sequence is TGTGCCAGCAGTCGAGACAGGATCAACGGCTACACCTTC. The genes are TRBV12-3 or TRBV12-4 and TRBJ1-2; D may be TRBD1 (6 bases). V was trimmed by 5 bases and J by 8 bases, leaving 15 bases between them. There are 13 residues in the CDR3.

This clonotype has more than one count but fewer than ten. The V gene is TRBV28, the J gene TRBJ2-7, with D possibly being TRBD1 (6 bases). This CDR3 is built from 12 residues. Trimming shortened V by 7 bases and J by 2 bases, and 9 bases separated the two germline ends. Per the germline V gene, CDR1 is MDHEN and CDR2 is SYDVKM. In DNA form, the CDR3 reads TGTGCCAGCAACCAGGGGACCTACGAGCAGTACTTC. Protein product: CASNQGTYEQYF. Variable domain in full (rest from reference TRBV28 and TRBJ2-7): DVKVTQSSRYLVKRTGEKVFLECVQDMDHENMFWYRQDPGLGLRLIYFSYDVKMKEKGDIPEGYSVSREKKERFSLILESASTNQTSMYLCASNQGTYEQYFGPGTRLTVT.

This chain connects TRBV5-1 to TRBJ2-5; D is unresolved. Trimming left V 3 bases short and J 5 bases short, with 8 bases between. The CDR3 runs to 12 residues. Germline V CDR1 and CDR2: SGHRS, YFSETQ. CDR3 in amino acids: CASSSMWETQYF. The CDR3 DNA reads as TGCGCCAGCAGCTCCATGTGGGAGACCCAGTACTTC.

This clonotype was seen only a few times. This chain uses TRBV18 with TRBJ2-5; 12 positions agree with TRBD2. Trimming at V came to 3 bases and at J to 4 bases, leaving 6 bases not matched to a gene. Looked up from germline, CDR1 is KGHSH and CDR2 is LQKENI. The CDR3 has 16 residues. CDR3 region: CASSPTSGGKRETQYF. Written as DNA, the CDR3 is TGTGCCAGCTCACCGACTAGCGGGGGAAAACGAGAGACCCAGTACTTC.

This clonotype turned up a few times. The CDR3 nucleotides are TGTGCCAGCAGCCAAGATGGCCTGGACGCTCCTTACTCTGGGGCCAACGTCCTGACTTTC. Protein product: CASSQDGLDAPYSGANVLTF. The genes are TRBV14 and TRBJ2-6; no firm D call. The CDR3 totals 20 residues. Germline values: CDR1 SGHDN, CDR2 FVKESK. With 0 bases removed from V and 0 bases from J, the gap between germline ends came to 18 bases. The full variable domain, completed using reference TRBV14 and TRBJ2-6, is EAGVTQFPSHSVIEKGQTVTLRCDPISGHDNLYWYRRVMGKEIKFLLHFVKESKQDESGMPNNRFLAERTGGTYSTLKVQPAELEDSGVYFCASSQDGLDAPYSGANVLTFGAGSRLTVL.

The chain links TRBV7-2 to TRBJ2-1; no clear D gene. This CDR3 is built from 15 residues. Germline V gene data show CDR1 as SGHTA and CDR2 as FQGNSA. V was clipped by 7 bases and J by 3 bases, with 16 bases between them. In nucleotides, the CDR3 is TGTGCCAGCACCCTTAGTGGTTTTGACTACAATGAGCAGTTCTTC. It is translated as CASTLSGFDYNEQFF.

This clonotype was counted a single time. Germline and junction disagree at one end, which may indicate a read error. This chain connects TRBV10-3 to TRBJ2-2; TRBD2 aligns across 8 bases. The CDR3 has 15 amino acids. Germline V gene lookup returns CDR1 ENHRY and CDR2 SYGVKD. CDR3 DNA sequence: TGTGCCATCAGCGCCGGGACTAGTATCGGCGGGGAGCTGCTTTTT. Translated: CAISAGTSIGGELLF.

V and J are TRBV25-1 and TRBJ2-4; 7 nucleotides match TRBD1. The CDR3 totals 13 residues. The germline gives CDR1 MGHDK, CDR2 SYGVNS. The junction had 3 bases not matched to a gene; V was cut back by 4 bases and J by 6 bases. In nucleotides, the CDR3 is TGTGCCAGCAGTGGGGGACAGCCAAACATTCAGTACTTC. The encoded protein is CASSGGQPNIQYF. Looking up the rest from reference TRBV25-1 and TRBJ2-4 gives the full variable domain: EADIYQTPRYLVIGTGKKITLECSQTMGHDKMYWYQQDPGMELHLIHYSYGVNSTEKGDLSSESTVSRIRTEHFPLTLESARPSHTSQYLCASSGGQPNIQYFGAGTRLSVL.

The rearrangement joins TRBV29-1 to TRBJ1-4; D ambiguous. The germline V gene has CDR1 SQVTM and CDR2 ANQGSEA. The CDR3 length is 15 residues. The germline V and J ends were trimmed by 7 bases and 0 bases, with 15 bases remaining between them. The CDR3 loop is CSAFRTVPTNEKLFF. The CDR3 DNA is TGCAGCGCATTTAGGACCGTCCCAACTAATGAAAAACTGTTTTTT.

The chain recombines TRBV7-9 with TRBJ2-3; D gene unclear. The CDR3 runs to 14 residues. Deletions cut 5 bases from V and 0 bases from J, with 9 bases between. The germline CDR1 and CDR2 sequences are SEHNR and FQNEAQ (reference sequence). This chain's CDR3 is CASSRSSSTDTQYF. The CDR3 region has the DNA TGTGCCAGCAGCCGCTCGTCGAGCACAGATACGCAGTATTTT. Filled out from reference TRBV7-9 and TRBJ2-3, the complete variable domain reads DTGVSQNPRHKITKRGQNVTFRCDPISEHNRLYWYRQTLGQGPEFLTYFQNEAQLEKSRLLSDRFSAERPKGSFSTLEIQRTEQGDSAMYLCASSRSSSTDTQYFGPGTRLTVL.

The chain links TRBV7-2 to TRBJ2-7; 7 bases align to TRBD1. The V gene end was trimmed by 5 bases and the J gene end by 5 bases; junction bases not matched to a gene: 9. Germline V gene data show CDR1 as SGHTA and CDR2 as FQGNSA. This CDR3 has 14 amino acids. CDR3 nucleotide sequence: TGTGCCAGCAGCCGCAGGGGGTCGTCCGACGAGCAGTACTTC. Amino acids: CASSRRGSSDEQYF. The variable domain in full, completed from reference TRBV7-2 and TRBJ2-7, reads GAGVSQSPSNKVTEKGKDVELRCDPISGHTALYWYRQSLGQGLEFLIYFQGNSAPDKSGLPSDRFSAERTGGSVSTLTIQRTQQEDSAVYLCASSRRGSSDEQYFGPGTRLTVT.

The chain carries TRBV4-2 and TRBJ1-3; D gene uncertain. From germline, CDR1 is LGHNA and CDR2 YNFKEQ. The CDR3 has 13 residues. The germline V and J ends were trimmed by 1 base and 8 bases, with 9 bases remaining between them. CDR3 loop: CASSQGGSYTIYF. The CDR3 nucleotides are TGTGCCAGCAGCCAAGGGGGATCGTACACCATATATTTT.

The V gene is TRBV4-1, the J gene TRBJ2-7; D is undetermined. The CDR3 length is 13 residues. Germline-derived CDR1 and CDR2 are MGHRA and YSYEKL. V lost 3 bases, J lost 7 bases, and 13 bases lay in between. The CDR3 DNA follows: TGCGCCAGCAGCCAGAGGTACGGAAATGAGCAGTACTTC. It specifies CASSQRYGNEQYF.

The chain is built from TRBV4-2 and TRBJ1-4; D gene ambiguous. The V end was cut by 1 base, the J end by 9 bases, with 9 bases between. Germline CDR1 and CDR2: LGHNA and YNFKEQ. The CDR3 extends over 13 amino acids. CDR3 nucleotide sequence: TGTGCCAGCAGCCAAGTGGGATACCAAAAACTGTTTTTT. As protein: CASSQVGYQKLFF.

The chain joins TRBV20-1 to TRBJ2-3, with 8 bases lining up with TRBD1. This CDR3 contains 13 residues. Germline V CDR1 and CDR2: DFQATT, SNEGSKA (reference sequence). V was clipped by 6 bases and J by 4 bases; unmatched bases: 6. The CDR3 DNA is TGCAGTGCCCGACAGGGGATTGCAGATACGCAGTATTTT. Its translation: CSARQGIADTQYF.

Here the CDR3 reads CSANGRGGRTDTQYF. CDR3 nucleotide sequence: TGCAGTGCTAATGGGCGGGGCGGGCGCACAGATACGCAGTATTTT. The genes are TRBV20-1 and TRBJ2-3; possibly TRBD2 for D (6 bases). Trimming left V 4 bases short and J 1 base short, with 15 bases between. Germline V gene sequence: CDR1 DFQATT, CDR2 SNEGSKA (reference sequence). The CDR3 length is 15 residues.

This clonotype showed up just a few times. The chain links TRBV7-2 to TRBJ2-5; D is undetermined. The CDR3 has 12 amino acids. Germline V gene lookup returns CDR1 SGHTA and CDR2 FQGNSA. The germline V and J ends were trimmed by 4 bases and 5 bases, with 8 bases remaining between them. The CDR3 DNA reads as TGTGCCAGCAGCTACCCCCTGGAGACCCAGTACTTC. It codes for CASSYPLETQYF.

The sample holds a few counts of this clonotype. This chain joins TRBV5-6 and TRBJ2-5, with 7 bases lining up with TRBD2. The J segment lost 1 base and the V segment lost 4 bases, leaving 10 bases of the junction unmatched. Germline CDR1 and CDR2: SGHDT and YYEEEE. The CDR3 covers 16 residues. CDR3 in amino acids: CASSPRRGNVQETQYF. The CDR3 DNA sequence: TGTGCCAGCAGCCCGAGGCGGGGGAATGTCCAAGAGACCCAGTACTTC.

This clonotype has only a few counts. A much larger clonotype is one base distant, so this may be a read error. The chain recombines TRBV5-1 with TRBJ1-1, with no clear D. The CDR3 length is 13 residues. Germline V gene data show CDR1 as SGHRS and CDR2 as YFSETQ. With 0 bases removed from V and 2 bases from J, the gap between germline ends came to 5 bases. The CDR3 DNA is TGCGCCAGCAGCTTGGTGGCAAACACTGAAGCTTTCTTT. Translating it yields CASSLVANTEAFF. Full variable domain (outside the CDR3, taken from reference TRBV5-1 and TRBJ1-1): KAGVTQTPRYLIKTRGQQVTLSCSPISGHRSVSWYQQTPGQGLQFLFEYFSETQRNKGNFPGRFSGRQFSNSRSEMNVSTLELGDSALYLCASSLVANTEAFFGQGTRLTVV.

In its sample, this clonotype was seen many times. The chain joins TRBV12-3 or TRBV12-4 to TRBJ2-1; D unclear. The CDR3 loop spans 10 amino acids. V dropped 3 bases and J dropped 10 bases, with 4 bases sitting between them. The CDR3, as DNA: TGTGCCAGCAGTTTCGCCGAGCAGTTCTTC. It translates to CASSFAEQFF.

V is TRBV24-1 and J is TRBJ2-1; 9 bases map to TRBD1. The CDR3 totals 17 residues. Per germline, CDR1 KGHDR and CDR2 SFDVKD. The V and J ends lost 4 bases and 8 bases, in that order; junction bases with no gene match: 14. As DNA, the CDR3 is TGTGCCACCAGTGACATGCATACCGGGACAGGGCGAGATGAGCAGTTCTTC. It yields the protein CATSDMHTGTGRDEQFF.

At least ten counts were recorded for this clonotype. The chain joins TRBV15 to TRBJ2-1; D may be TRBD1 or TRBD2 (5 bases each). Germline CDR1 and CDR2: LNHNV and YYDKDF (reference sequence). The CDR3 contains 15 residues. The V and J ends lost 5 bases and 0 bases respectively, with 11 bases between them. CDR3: CATSEGPSSYNEQFF. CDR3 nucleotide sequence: TGTGCCACCAGCGAGGGACCCAGCTCCTACAATGAGCAGTTCTTC.